This TCR beta chain was sequenced for a study of T cells after yellow fever vaccination. Study overall: Researchers used SMART-Seq v4 Ultra Low Input to prepare fractions that had low cell numbers. Study-wide results and caveats: A weaker secondary response peaked on day 5, the primary on day 15. Contaminating bulk clonotypes could be abundant in FACS-sorted repertoires.

The CDR3 is made up of 13 amino acids. Trimming took 5 bases from V and 4 from J, leaving 11 bases between them. Researchers made TCR cDNA using 5'RACE template switching, and this step added a universal primer site and UMIs. TCRdb called the 5' RACE reads again in MiXCR, with one record for every CDR3 protein. The data show about 340,000 distinct CDR3 sequences, approximately 4.2% seen once. This clonotype was counted at least ten times. Its antigen is unidentified. The sequencing here drew on PBMCs, taken 5 days after the yellow fever booster vaccination. This clonotype was sampled from a man aged 18-30 years who received the YFV17D yellow fever vaccine. The V call is TRBV12-3 or TRBV12-4, the J call TRBJ2-5; perhaps D is TRBD1 or TRBD2 (5 bases each). The CDR3: CASSLRERETQYF. In nucleotides, the CDR3 is TGTGCCAGCAGTCTCAGGGAGCGAGAGACCCAGTACTTC.